The source of this T cell receptor (beta chain) is a study of identical twins. Template switching created a universal primer site, and the cDNA included unique molecular identifiers. TCRdb passed the 5' RACE reads through MiXCR, listing each CDR3 protein once. The data hold hundreds of thousands of distinct CDR3 sequences, with over 20% observed a single time. On this clonotype itself: Antigen unknown.

Study-wide points: Donors were not followed over many years; analysis was cross-sectional.

There are 13 residues in the CDR3. Germline loops: CDR1 SEHNR, CDR2 FQNEAQ (reference sequence). The trim removed 5 bases at V and 4 bases at J, leaving 3 bases unmatched. This sample also appeared in a second study, on T cells expressing NK-cell markers. That report notes: Sequencing of TCR beta repertoires drew on sorted CD3+CD56+NKG2C+, CD3+CD56+NKG2C- and CD3+CD56-NKG2C+ T cells. Several donors' CD3+CD56-NKG2C+ cells were dominated by the same clonotypes.

V and J are TRBV7-9 and TRBJ2-3; TRBD2 matches at 7 bases. The TCR comes from a woman aged 18 to 35 in good health. The specimen sequenced was PBMCs. The CDR3 bases are TGTGCCAGCAGCCCGACTAGCTCAGATACGCAGTATTTT. Protein: CASSPTSSDTQYF.